The present T cell receptor beta chain was sequenced within a study of regulatory T cells in long-lasting Graves disease. Study at large: Graves' cases, newly diagnosed, had used antithyroid drugs under 3 months.

This clonotype was seen at least ten times. The target antigen is unknown. Regarding time point: newly diagnosed GD, antithyroid drugs for less than 3 months. PBMC-extracted RNA yielded the TCR library. Study-wide results and limits: The researchers studied only peripheral blood, not thyroid tissue.

This CDR3 spans 15 amino acids. V gave up 5 bases and J gave up 0 bases, with 13 bases separating them. From germline, CDR1 is SEHNR and CDR2 FQNEAQ (reference sequence). CDR3 regions were amplified by Arm-PCR using iRepertoire HTBI primers to build TCR beta libraries. One entry per CDR3 protein, called by TCRdb with MiXCR from the multiplex PCR reads. This sample yields approximately 400,000 distinct CDR3 sequences, of which around 11% are seen a single time; approximately 20% belongs to the top ten. The sample also formed part of further work on T cells in Graves' hyperthyroidism and ophthalmopathy. That source notes: With a duration under 2 months, the hyperthyroidism was newly diagnosed in patients aged 18 to 65. Ophthalmopathy onset followed model prediction by a median approximately 7 months.

This chain uses TRBV7-9 with TRBJ1-1, with D perhaps matching TRBD1 (5 bases). The sequence was collected from a woman aged 18-29 years with Graves disease. The sequences come from peripheral blood mononuclear cells (PBMCs), collected at new diagnosis, from a patient treated with antithyroid drugs. CDR3 loop: CASSMPREMNTEAFF. CDR3 bases: TGTGCCAGCAGCATGCCCAGGGAGATGAACACTGAAGCTTTCTTT.